This TCR beta chain came from a study of cytomegalovirus exposure and HLA in healthy donors. Across the study: Under 90% of some 390 genotyped donors fell in the Caucasian-associated ancestry cluster.

PCR was performed using 60 Vbeta and 13 Jbeta primers. Using immunoSEQ multiplex PCR, the repertoire was profiled, and TCRdb retains in-frame clones only, with some absent. This sample has 150,000 to 170,000 clones, with approximately 80% found just once. The CDR3 sequence is 15 residues long. Germline V gene data show CDR1 as SGHRS and CDR2 as YFSETQ. The J segment lost 8 bases and the V segment lost 0 bases, leaving 9 bases of the junction unmatched. Sequences were obtained from PBMCs. The receptor was isolated from a woman aged 40 to 55 in good health and CMV-seropositive. The rearrangement joins TRBV5-1 to TRBJ2-3; 7 nucleotides agree with TRBD2. CDR3 nucleotides: TGCGCCAGCAGCTTGGGGGCTAGCGGCGGGGGTACGCAGTATTTT. This encodes CASSLGASGGGTQYF.